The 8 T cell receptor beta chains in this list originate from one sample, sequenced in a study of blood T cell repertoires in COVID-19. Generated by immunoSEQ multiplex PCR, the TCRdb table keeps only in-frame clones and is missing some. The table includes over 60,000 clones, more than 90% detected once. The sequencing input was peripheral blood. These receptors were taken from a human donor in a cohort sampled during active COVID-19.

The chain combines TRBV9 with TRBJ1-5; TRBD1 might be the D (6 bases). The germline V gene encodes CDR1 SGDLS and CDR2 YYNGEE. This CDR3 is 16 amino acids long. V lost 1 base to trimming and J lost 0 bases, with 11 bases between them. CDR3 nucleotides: TGTGCCAGCAGCGTATCTGACAGGTATAGCAATCAGCCCCAGCATTTT. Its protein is CASSVSDRYSNQPQHF.

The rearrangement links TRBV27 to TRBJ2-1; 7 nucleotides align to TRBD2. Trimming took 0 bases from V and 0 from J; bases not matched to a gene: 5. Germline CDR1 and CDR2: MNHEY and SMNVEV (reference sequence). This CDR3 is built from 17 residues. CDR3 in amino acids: CASSLSSGMGSYNEQFF. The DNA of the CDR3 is TGTGCCAGCAGTTTATCCAGCGGGATGGGCTCCTACAATGAGCAGTTCTTC.

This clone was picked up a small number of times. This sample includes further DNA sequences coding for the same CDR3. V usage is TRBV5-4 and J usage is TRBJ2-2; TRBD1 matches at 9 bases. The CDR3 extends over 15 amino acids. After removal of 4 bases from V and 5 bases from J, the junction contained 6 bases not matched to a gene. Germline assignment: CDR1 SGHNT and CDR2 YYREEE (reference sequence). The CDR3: CASSPGTGWTGELFF. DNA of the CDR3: TGTGCCAGCAGCCCCGGGACAGGGTGGACCGGGGAGCTGTTTTTT.

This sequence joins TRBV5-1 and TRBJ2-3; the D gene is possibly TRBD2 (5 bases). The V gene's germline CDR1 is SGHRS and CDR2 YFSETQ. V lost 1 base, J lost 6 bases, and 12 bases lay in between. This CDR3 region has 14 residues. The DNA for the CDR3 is TGCGCCAGCAGCTTGTTGTGGGAGAGGGATACGCAGTATTTT. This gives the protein CASSLLWERDTQYF.

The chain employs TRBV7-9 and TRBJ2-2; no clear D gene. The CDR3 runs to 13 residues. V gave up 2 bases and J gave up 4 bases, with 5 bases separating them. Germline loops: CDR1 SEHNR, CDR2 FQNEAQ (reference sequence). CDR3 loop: CASSLSSTGELFF. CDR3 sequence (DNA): TGTGCCAGCAGCTTAAGTAGCACCGGGGAGCTGTTTTTT.

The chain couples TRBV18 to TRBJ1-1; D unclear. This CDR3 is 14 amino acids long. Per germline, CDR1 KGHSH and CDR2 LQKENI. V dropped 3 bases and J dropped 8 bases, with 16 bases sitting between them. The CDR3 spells CASSPQFEVVEAFF. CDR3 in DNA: TGTGCCAGCTCACCGCAGTTCGAGGTCGTCGAAGCTTTCTTT.

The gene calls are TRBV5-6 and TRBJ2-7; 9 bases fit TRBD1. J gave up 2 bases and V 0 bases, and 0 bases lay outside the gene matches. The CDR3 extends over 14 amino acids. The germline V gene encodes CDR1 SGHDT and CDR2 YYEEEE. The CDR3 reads CASSLGQGAYEQYF. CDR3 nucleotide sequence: TGTGCCAGCAGCTTGGGACAGGGGGCCTACGAGCAGTACTTC.

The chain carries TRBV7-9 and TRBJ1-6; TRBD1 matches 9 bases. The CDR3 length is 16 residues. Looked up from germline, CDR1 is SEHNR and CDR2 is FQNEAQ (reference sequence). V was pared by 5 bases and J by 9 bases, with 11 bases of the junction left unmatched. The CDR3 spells CASSPPDRTGVSPLHF. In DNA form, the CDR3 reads TGTGCCAGCAGCCCCCCCGACCGGACAGGGGTTTCACCCCTCCACTTT.